These 9 T cell receptor beta chains were sequenced from one sample in a study of T cells in Graves' hyperthyroidism and ophthalmopathy. RNA transcripts served as the template for amplifying TCR beta CDR3 regions. The HTBI primer set drove a first-round RT-PCR of the TCR CDR3. MiXCR, run by TCRdb on the multiplex PCR reads, gives a single entry per CDR3 protein. Among about 100,000 distinct CDR3 sequences listed, approximately 15% were seen once. The specimen was blood. These receptor sequences come from a woman between 50 and 59 years old with Graves' hyperthyroidism.

The chain couples TRBV6-9 to TRBJ1-1; 7 bases map to TRBD1. V lost 3 bases to trimming and J lost 1 base; unmatched junction nucleotides: 14. Germline loops: CDR1 MNHGY, CDR2 SVAAGI. CDR3 length: 18 residues. CDR3 in amino acids: CASSYSNHRQGRNTEAFF. The CDR3 nucleotides are TGTGCCAGCAGTTACTCGAATCACCGACAGGGCAGGAACACTGAAGCTTTCTTT.

There are many counts of this clonotype. This chain links TRBV20-1 with TRBJ2-3; 12 bases are shared with TRBD2. V trimming: 6 bases; J trimming: 6 bases; junction bases outside the gene matches: 7. This CDR3 is 14 amino acids long. Germline CDR1 and CDR2: DFQATT and SNEGSKA (reference sequence). This chain's CDR3 is CSARTSGAGDTQYF. In DNA form, the CDR3 reads TGCAGTGCGCGGACTAGCGGGGCCGGGGATACGCAGTATTTT.

This clonotype has ten or more counts. CDR3 sequence reads: CASSLAVSLSSGSGETQYF. CDR3 DNA: TGTGCCAGCAGCTTAGCGGTATCGCTGAGTAGCGGGAGTGGTGAGACCCAGTACTTC. The chain recombines TRBV7-8 with TRBJ2-5, with 9 bases aligning to TRBD2. CDR3 length equals 19 residues. J lost 5 bases, V lost 0 bases, and 16 bases had no gene match. Germline V gene data show CDR1 as SGHVS and CDR2 as FQNEAQ.

Here the CDR3 reads CASRKTGAGYSNQPQHF. The CDR3 DNA follows: TGTGCCAGTAGGAAAACGGGGGCCGGATATAGCAATCAGCCCCAGCATTTT. This chain connects TRBV28 to TRBJ1-5; the D gene is possibly TRBD1 (6 bases). V was clipped by 9 bases and J by 0 bases, with 21 bases between them. This CDR3 has 17 amino acids. The germline V gene encodes CDR1 MDHEN and CDR2 SYDVKM.

In regard to this clonotype: This may be a read error, as it is one base from a much larger clone. The chain carries TRBV5-1 and TRBJ1-5, with a possible D match to TRBD1 (6 bases). Germline V gene lookup returns CDR1 SGHRS and CDR2 YFSETQ. The CDR3 extends over 13 amino acids. Here the CDR3 reads CTSSPGDEQPQHF. CDR3 DNA sequence: TGCACCAGCAGCCCAGGGGACGAGCAGCCCCAGCATTTT.

Remarks on this clonotype: A much larger clonotype is one base distant, so this may be a read error. The chain has TRBV19 and TRBJ2-1; TRBD2 aligns across 13 bases. Looked up from germline, CDR1 is LNHDA and CDR2 is SQIVND (reference sequence). The CDR3 covers 15 residues. CDR3 nucleotide sequence: TGTGCCAGTAGCTGGACTAGCGGGGGTTACAATGAGCAGCTCTTC. Translation: CASSWTSGGYNEQLF.

Many counts were recorded for this clonotype. The chain is built from TRBV5-4 and TRBJ2-7, with 10 nucleotides matching TRBD2. Trimming at V came to 4 bases and at J to 2 bases, leaving 9 bases not matched to a gene. The germline CDR1 and CDR2 sequences are SGHNT and YYREEE (reference sequence). The CDR3 has 16 residues. The chain's CDR3 is CASSPRRTSGTYEQYF. For the CDR3, the DNA is TGTGCCAGCAGCCCTCGGCGGACTAGCGGAACCTACGAGCAGTACTTC.

In its sample, this clonotype was seen many times. This chain links TRBV7-9 with TRBJ1-2, with 7 bases identical to TRBD1. Germline CDR1 SEHNR, CDR2 FQNEAQ (reference sequence). The J segment lost 4 bases and the V segment lost 5 bases, leaving 10 bases of the junction unmatched. This CDR3 region has 15 residues. The CDR3 DNA follows: TGTGCCAGCAGCCGATCACAGGGGACGGGCTATGGCTACACCTTC. Amino acid sequence: CASSRSQGTGYGYTF.

This chain uses TRBV6-1 with TRBJ1-4; no clear D gene. From germline, CDR1 is MNHNS and CDR2 SASEGT. Trimming took 4 bases from V and 2 from J, leaving 11 bases between them. This CDR3 has 15 residues. This CDR3 is CASSGAGSTNEKLFF. For the CDR3, the DNA is TGTGCCAGCAGTGGCGCTGGGAGCACTAATGAAAAACTGTTTTTT.